This T cell receptor (beta chain) was sequenced for a study of blood T cell repertoires in COVID-19. About the research overall: Samples of COVID-19 (acute and convalescent) were obtained from the United States, Italy and Spain.

In the original workflow: Estimated nucleated cell counts came from reference gene primer amplification. Using immunoSEQ multiplex PCR, the repertoire was profiled, and TCRdb retains in-frame clones only, with some absent. V and J calls and clone size come straight from that table; D and trimming were deduced from the DNA. The table has 300,000 to 450,000 clones, less than 90% seen once. CDR1 and CDR2 from the germline V gene are MGHDK and SYGVNS. The CDR3 has 16 amino acids. With 1 base removed from V and 8 bases from J, the gap between germline ends came to 17 bases. Cohorts were determined from participant-reported clinical history.

V is TRBV25-1 and J is TRBJ1-4; D gene ambiguous. The receptor comes from a woman aged 30 to 39 who had recovered from COVID-19. What was sequenced was PBMCs or T cells enriched from blood (not recorded which). CDR3 sequence reads: CASSESLRARGEKLFF. The CDR3, as DNA: TGTGCCAGCAGTGAATCCCTGCGGGCACGAGGGGAAAAACTGTTTTTT.